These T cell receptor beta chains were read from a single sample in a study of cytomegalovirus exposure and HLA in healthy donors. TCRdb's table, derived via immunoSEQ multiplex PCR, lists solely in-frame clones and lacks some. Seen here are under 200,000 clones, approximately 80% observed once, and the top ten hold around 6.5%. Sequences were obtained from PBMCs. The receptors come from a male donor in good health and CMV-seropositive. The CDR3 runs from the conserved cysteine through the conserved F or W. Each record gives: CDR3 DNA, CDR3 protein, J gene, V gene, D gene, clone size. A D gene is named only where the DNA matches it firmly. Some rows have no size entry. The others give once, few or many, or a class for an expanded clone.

CDR3 DNA: TGTGCCAGCAGTAGGGCAGGGCGTGGAGCTTTCTTT
CDR3 protein: CASSRAGRGAFF
J gene: TRBJ1-1
V gene: TRBV27
D gene: -
clone size: -

CDR3 DNA: TGTGCCAGCTCACGGGACAGGTCCACCGACGGGGAGCTGTTTTTT
CDR3 protein: CASSRDRSTDGELFF
J gene: TRBJ2-2
V gene: TRBV18
D gene: TRBD1
clone size: few

CDR3 DNA: TGTGCCAGCACCTCCACGGGCGGGAGTCCAAACGAGCAGTACTTC
CDR3 protein: CASTSTGGSPNEQYF
J gene: TRBJ2-7
V gene: TRBV6-5
D gene: TRBD2
clone size: -

CDR3 DNA: TGTGCCAGCAGCCTAGGGACTAGCGGGATCACAGATACGCAGTATTTT
CDR3 protein: CASSLGTSGITDTQYF
J gene: TRBJ2-3
V gene: TRBV7-9
D gene: TRBD2
clone size: -

CDR3 DNA: TGTGCCAGCAGTGAGGGTGGGACTAGCGCGTTCTTC
CDR3 protein: CASSEGGTSAFF
J gene: TRBJ2-1
V gene: TRBV2
D gene: TRBD2
clone size: -

CDR3 DNA: TGTGCCAGCAGCGTCGGGACTATCGCCAGCACCGGGGAGCTGTTTTTT
CDR3 protein: CASSVGTIASTGELFF
J gene: TRBJ2-2
V gene: TRBV7-9
D gene: TRBD2
clone size: -

CDR3 DNA: TGCGCCAGCACTCCGACAGGATTGAACTATGGCTACACCTTC
CDR3 protein: CASTPTGLNYGYTF
J gene: TRBJ1-2
V gene: TRBV4-1
D gene: -
clone size: -

CDR3 DNA: TGCAGCGTTGAGGTGGGGGGAGAGACCCAGTACTTC
CDR3 protein: CSVEVGGETQYF
J gene: TRBJ2-5
V gene: TRBV29-1
D gene: -
clone size: once

CDR3 DNA: TGTGCCAGCAGCTCCCCTGGGCGGGAGCTCGGCGAGCAGTTCTTC
CDR3 protein: CASSSPGRELGEQFF
J gene: TRBJ2-1
V gene: TRBV7-3
D gene: TRBD2
clone size: -

CDR3 DNA: TGTGCCAGCAGCTCAGGGGGATATGGCGAAAAACTGTTTTTT
CDR3 protein: CASSSGGYGEKLFF
J gene: TRBJ1-4
V gene: TRBV11-1
D gene: TRBD1
clone size: -

CDR3 DNA: TGTGCCAGTAGTATGGTCGCCCAAGGAGGGGTTCGGAATCAGCCCCAGCATTTT
CDR3 protein: CASSMVAQGGVRNQPQHF
J gene: TRBJ1-5
V gene: TRBV19
D gene: -
clone size: -

CDR3 DNA: TGTGCCAGTAGTATGGTTAGCGGGAGTTATGAGCAGTTCTTC
CDR3 protein: CASSMVSGSYEQFF
J gene: TRBJ2-1
V gene: TRBV19
D gene: TRBD2
clone size: once

CDR3 DNA: TGTGCCAGCAGCTTAGCTGTTAGCGGTAATGAGCAGTTCTTC
CDR3 protein: CASSLAVSGNEQFF
J gene: TRBJ2-1
V gene: TRBV7-9
D gene: -
clone size: -

CDR3 DNA: TGTGCCAGCAGCTTAAAAACACGAACCTACGAGCAGTACTTC
CDR3 protein: CASSLKTRTYEQYF
J gene: TRBJ2-7
V gene: TRBV7-2
D gene: -
clone size: -

CDR3 DNA: TGTGCCAGCACTCACTCCCCCCGCCAGTCGGGATCGATGGGCTACACCTTC
CDR3 protein: CASTHSPRQSGSMGYTF
J gene: TRBJ1-2
V gene: TRBV27
D gene: -
clone size: -

CDR3 DNA: TGTGCCAGCTCACCACGGGACACTAAAATTAGCAATCAGCCCCAGCATTTT
CDR3 protein: CASSPRDTKISNQPQHF
J gene: TRBJ1-5
V gene: TRBV18
D gene: -
clone size: -

CDR3 DNA: TGTGCCAGCAGCCCTAATCAGAACACTGAAGCTTTCTTT
CDR3 protein: CASSPNQNTEAFF
J gene: TRBJ1-1
V gene: TRBV7-2
D gene: -
clone size: -

CDR3 DNA: TGTGCCAGTAGTATAGGTGAGGCAGTCGGCTACACCTTC
CDR3 protein: CASSIGEAVGYTF
J gene: TRBJ1-2
V gene: TRBV19
D gene: -
clone size: few

CDR3 DNA: TGTGCCAGCAGCCTAGACGGAGGCCGGGGAGGCTACACCTTC
CDR3 protein: CASSLDGGRGGYTF
J gene: TRBJ1-2
V gene: TRBV7-8
D gene: -
clone size: -

CDR3 DNA: TGTGCCAGCAGTGACTCGATGGGGGGGCTCGGAAACACCATATATTTT
CDR3 protein: CASSDSMGGLGNTIYF
J gene: TRBJ1-3
V gene: TRBV2
D gene: -
clone size: -

CDR3 DNA: TGTGCCAGCAGCCCGGGCACTAGCGGGACCAGCTACAATGAGCAGTTCTTC
CDR3 protein: CASSPGTSGTSYNEQFF
J gene: TRBJ2-1
V gene: TRBV5-4
D gene: TRBD2
clone size: once

CDR3 DNA: TGTGCCACCGCAGCGGGAGCGTACACCGGGGAGCTGTTTTTT
CDR3 protein: CATAAGAYTGELFF
J gene: TRBJ2-2
V gene: TRBV7-2
D gene: TRBD2
clone size: -

CDR3 DNA: TGTGCCAGCAGTGAATATGGGGGACAGGGGAAAGAGACCCAGTACTTC
CDR3 protein: CASSEYGGQGKETQYF
J gene: TRBJ2-5
V gene: TRBV25-1
D gene: TRBD1
clone size: once

CDR3 DNA: TGTGCCAGCAGTGAATTGACAGGCCCTTCCTATGGCTACACCTTC
CDR3 protein: CASSELTGPSYGYTF
J gene: TRBJ1-2
V gene: TRBV6-1
D gene: -
clone size: -

CDR3 DNA: TGTGCCTGGAGTGTCGGGCGGGTTAGCTACAATGAGCAGTTCTTC
CDR3 protein: CAWSVGRVSYNEQFF
J gene: TRBJ2-1
V gene: TRBV30
D gene: -
clone size: -

CDR3 DNA: TGTGCCAGCAGCCTGGGGACTCCGAATGAGCAGTTCTTC
CDR3 protein: CASSLGTPNEQFF
J gene: TRBJ2-1
V gene: TRBV7-9
D gene: -
clone size: -

CDR3 DNA: TGTGCCAGCATCCGGAAATGGACATCTGGGAATGAAAAACTGTTTTTT
CDR3 protein: CASIRKWTSGNEKLFF
J gene: TRBJ1-4
V gene: TRBV6-6
D gene: -
clone size: few

CDR3 DNA: TGTGCCTGGAGTGTGCAGGGGGCCAAAGAGACCCAGTACTTC
CDR3 protein: CAWSVQGAKETQYF
J gene: TRBJ2-5
V gene: TRBV30
D gene: TRBD1
clone size: -

CDR3 DNA: TGTGCCAGCAGCAGACTAGCTGGGGTCTACGAGCAGTACTTC
CDR3 protein: CASSRLAGVYEQYF
J gene: TRBJ2-7
V gene: TRBV7-3
D gene: TRBD2
clone size: -

CDR3 DNA: TGTGCCAGCAGCTTAGGGACTAGCGGGTACCAAGAGACCCAGTACTTC
CDR3 protein: CASSLGTSGYQETQYF
J gene: TRBJ2-5
V gene: TRBV7-9
D gene: TRBD2
clone size: -

CDR3 DNA: TGTGCCAGCAGTTCCTCCCTCGGCAGGGGGACCGCTGAAGCTTTCTTT
CDR3 protein: CASSSSLGRGTAEAFF
J gene: TRBJ1-1
V gene: TRBV6-5
D gene: TRBD1
clone size: -

CDR3 DNA: TGTGCCAGCAGCCGGGGACAGGGAGGCCTTGAAGCTTTCTTT
CDR3 protein: CASSRGQGGLEAFF
J gene: TRBJ1-1
V gene: TRBV7-6
D gene: TRBD1
clone size: few

CDR3 DNA: TGTGCCAGCAGCCCACCAGGGCGCGCTAATGAAAAACTGTTTTTT
CDR3 protein: CASSPPGRANEKLFF
J gene: TRBJ1-4
V gene: TRBV11-3
D gene: -
clone size: -

CDR3 DNA: TGTGCCTGGAGTCGGGGGGGACTAGCGGGATTCTCCTACAATGAGCAGTTCTTC
CDR3 protein: CAWSRGGLAGFSYNEQFF
J gene: TRBJ2-1
V gene: TRBV30
D gene: TRBD2
clone size: -

CDR3 DNA: TGTGCCAGCACTAGGGGGATCGGGAACACTGAAGCTTTCTTT
CDR3 protein: CASTRGIGNTEAFF
J gene: TRBJ1-1
V gene: TRBV6-5
D gene: -
clone size: -

CDR3 DNA: TGTGCCAGCAGCTTAGGAAACACCCTCGGGTATGGCTACACCTTC
CDR3 protein: CASSLGNTLGYGYTF
J gene: TRBJ1-2
V gene: TRBV7-9
D gene: -
clone size: -

CDR3 DNA: TGTGCCAGCAGCCCCGGGGGGGCTAGCACAGATACGCAGTATTTT
CDR3 protein: CASSPGGASTDTQYF
J gene: TRBJ2-3
V gene: TRBV9
D gene: TRBD2
clone size: -

CDR3 DNA: TGTGCCAGCCCCGGGACTAGCGGGGACTACAATGAGCAGTTCTTC
CDR3 protein: CASPGTSGDYNEQFF
J gene: TRBJ2-1
V gene: TRBV2
D gene: TRBD2
clone size: -